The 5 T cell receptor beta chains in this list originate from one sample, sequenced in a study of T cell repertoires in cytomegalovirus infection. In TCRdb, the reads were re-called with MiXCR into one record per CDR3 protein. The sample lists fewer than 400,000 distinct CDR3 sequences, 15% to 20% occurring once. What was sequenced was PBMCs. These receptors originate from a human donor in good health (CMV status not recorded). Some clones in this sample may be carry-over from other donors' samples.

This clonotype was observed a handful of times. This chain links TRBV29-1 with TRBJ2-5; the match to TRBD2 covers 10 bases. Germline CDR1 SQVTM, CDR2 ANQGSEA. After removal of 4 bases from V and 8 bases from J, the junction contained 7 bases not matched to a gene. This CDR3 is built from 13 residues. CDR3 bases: TGCAGCGTTGTTCTAGCGGGAGTGTTCACCCAGTACTTC. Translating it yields CSVVLAGVFTQYF.

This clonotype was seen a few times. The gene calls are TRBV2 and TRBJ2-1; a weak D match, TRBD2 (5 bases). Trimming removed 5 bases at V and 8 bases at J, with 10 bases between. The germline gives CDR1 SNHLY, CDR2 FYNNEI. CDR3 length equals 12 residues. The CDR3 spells CASSRGIYEQFF. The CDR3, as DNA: TGTGCCAGCAGTCGAGGGATCTATGAGCAGTTCTTC.

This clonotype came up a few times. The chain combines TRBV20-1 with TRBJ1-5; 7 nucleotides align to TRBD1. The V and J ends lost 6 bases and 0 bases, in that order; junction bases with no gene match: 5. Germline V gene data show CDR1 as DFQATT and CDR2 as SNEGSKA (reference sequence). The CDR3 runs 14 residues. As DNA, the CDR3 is TGCAGTGCCGGGGAGGGGGCTAGCAATCAGCCCCAGCATTTT. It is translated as CSAGEGASNQPQHF.

Here the CDR3 reads CSATQVGSGNQPQHF. CDR3 bases: TGCAGTGCTACTCAAGTAGGGTCAGGCAATCAGCCCCAGCATTTT. The chain recombines TRBV20-1 with TRBJ1-5, with D uncertain. The CDR3 is 15 amino acids. Germline V gene lookup returns CDR1 DFQATT and CDR2 SNEGSKA (reference sequence). Between the trimmed V and J ends, which lost 4 bases and 2 bases, there was a span of 15 bases.

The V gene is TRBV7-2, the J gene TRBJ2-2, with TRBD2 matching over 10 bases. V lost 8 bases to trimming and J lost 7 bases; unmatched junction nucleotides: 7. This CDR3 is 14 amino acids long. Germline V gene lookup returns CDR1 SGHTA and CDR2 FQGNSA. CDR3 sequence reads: CASRLAGAVGELFF. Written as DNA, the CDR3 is TGTGCCAGCCGTCTAGCGGGAGCGGTCGGGGAGCTGTTTTTT. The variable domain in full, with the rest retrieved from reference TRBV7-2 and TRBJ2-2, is GAGVSQSPSNKVTEKGKDVELRCDPISGHTALYWYRQSLGQGLEFLIYFQGNSAPDKSGLPSDRFSAERTGGSVSTLTIQRTQQEDSAVYLCASRLAGAVGELFFGEGSRLTVL.